The T cell receptor (beta chain) described here comes from a study of Ad26.COV2.S vaccination and SARS-CoV-2 variants (dated by TCRdb to about 2021). About the investigation overall: Sequencing of the TCRbeta repertoire served to evaluate the specificity and breadth of SARS-CoV-2-reactive T cell receptors following Ad26.COV2.S vaccination. A total of around 32 samples were included in the TCR-sequenced set, comprising some 20 Ad26.COV2.S vaccine recipients, 5 placebo recipients and 8 SARS-CoV-2 convalescent individuals. The paper's findings and limits, for the study overall: The authors noted that total T cell responses may have been underestimated by the TCR breadth and depth analyses. Higher spike-specific TCR breadth was observed in Ad26.COV2.S recipients than in placebo recipients (P = 0.0014). Comparable non-spike TCR breadth was observed between vaccine and placebo recipients, consistent with only spike being contained in the vaccine. After vaccination, spike-specific CD8+ and CD4+ T cell responses were reported to show substantial breadth.

In light of the paper, this sample's time point label describes: individuals recovered from natural SARS-CoV-2 infection. This clone has more than one count but fewer than ten. Its target antigen remains unknown. No quality values exist for individual bases; no much larger clone is one base distant. Here V drops 7 bases and J drops 6 bases, and the junction holds 6 bases not matched to any gene. The CDR3 measures 13 amino acids from cysteine to phenylalanine. Kept here is only the CDR3 DNA, which spans 39 bases and is read in frame from base 1. CDR1 LNHDA and CDR2 SQIVND were looked up in the germline V gene (reference sequence). The immunoSEQ Assay was the method used to sequence TCRbeta CDR3 regions. After extraction, genomic DNA underwent amplification by bias-controlled multiplex PCR, followed by high-throughput sequencing. In the source study's methods: Collapsing and filtering of sequences were performed to quantify the absolute abundance of each unique TCRbeta CDR3 region. T cell fraction was estimated by normalization of TCRbeta template counts to usable DNA, with usable DNA being measured through amplification of reference genes present in all nucleated cells. Repertoire TCRs were annotated as SARS-CoV-2-specific by exact matching of V gene, CDR3 amino acid sequence and J gene to a known reactive TCR set. The reference SARS-CoV-2 TCR set was obtained from MIRA and was filtered for enrichment in COVID-19-positive ImmuneCODE repertoires, whereby public or cross-reactive TCRs were removed. Based on the MIRA antigens, annotated TCRs were further analysed at the level of specific ORF or position within ORF. Breadth was defined as annotated unique rearrangements over total unique productive rearrangements; depth was the summed frequency of those rearrangements. Group comparisons of TCR breadth used two-sided Wilcoxon rank-sum tests. TCRdb obtained this table from immuneACCESS and retained in-frame rearrangements with V and J assigned. These tables miss some clones; where compared with another copy, unresolved V genes account for less than half of the shortfall, and the remainder is unexplained. From that table come the V and J calls and clone size; the DNA was used to work out D and trimming. Within this sample are approximately 400,000 clones, with 92% of them counted one time only. The top ten clones comprise under 5% of the sample.

This clonotype originated in a human donor who had recovered from COVID-19. This chain joins TRBV19 to TRBJ1-5, with 7 bases in between that match TRBD1. Sample: peripheral blood, taken after recovery from COVID-19. Read as DNA, the sequence is TGTGCCAGTACCGACAGGGTGGGTCAGCCCCAGCATTTT. Its protein product is CASTDRVGQPQHF.